Below are 13 T cell receptor beta chains sequenced from a single sample in a study of blood T cell repertoires in COVID-19. Data came from immunoSEQ multiplex PCR; TCRdb stores just in-frame clones and leaves some out. The sample records 27,000 or so clones, roughly 91% being singletons. Sequenced: peripheral blood. These receptors were obtained from a man between 65 and 85 years old with active COVID-19.

The chain employs TRBV7-8 and TRBJ2-7; 8 bases match TRBD1. The CDR3 sequence is 16 residues long. CDR1 and CDR2 (germline): SGHVS, FQNEAQ. V was clipped by 5 bases and J by 5 bases; unmatched bases: 14. CDR3: CASSPYTQGALDEQYF. The CDR3 DNA reads TGTGCCAGCAGCCCCTACACCCAGGGGGCTTTAGACGAGCAGTACTTC.

V is TRBV4-3 and J is TRBJ1-4, with TRBD1 matching 8 bases. Germline-derived CDR1 and CDR2 are LGHNA and YSLEER. Germline trimming cut 1 base from V and 6 bases from J; bases unmatched to any gene: 4. The CDR3 is 15 amino acids. The DNA of the CDR3 is TGCGCCAGCAGCCAAGCGCGGGACAGGTATGAAAAACTGTTTTTT. Translation: CASSQARDRYEKLFF.

The V and J genes are TRBV2 and TRBJ1-5; D gene uncertain. V lost 4 bases and J lost 2, with 6 bases in between. CDR1 and CDR2 from the germline V gene are SNHLY and FYNNEI. This CDR3 spans 13 amino acids. As DNA, the CDR3 is TGTGCCAGCAGTGGCGGAGGCAATCAGCCCCAGCATTTT. This encodes CASSGGGNQPQHF. Combining the CDR3 with reference TRBV2 and TRBJ1-5 gives the whole variable domain EPEVTQTPSHQVTQMGQEVILRCVPISNHLYFYWYRQILGQKVEFLVSFYNNEISEKSEIFDDQFSVERPDGSNFTLKIRSTKLEDSAMYFCASSGGGNQPQHFGDGTRLSIL.

The chain has TRBV19 and TRBJ1-5; D perhaps matches TRBD1 (6 bases). V lost 7 bases and J 2 bases, leaving 24 bases between the germline ends. Germline V gene sequence: CDR1 LNHDA, CDR2 SQIVND (reference sequence). The CDR3 has 18 residues. The CDR3, as DNA: TGTGCCAGTATTCCCCCGGGGACACGGGGCGAGGGCAATCAGCCCCAGCATTTT. Protein sequence: CASIPPGTRGEGNQPQHF.

The V and J genes are TRBV4-1 and TRBJ2-5; possible D gene TRBD2, 5 bases. Per germline, CDR1 MGHRA and CDR2 YSYEKL. Trimming took 4 bases from V and 4 from J, leaving 10 bases between them. This CDR3 contains 13 residues. CDR3 loop: CASSLVSGETQYF. The CDR3 region has the DNA TGCGCCAGCAGCCTGGTGAGCGGAGAGACCCAGTACTTC.

The chain is built from TRBV6-2 or TRBV6-3 and TRBJ1-6, with 7 bases identical to TRBD1. CDR1 and CDR2 from the germline V gene are MNHEY and SVGEGT. Trimming removed 5 bases from V and 7 bases from J; junction bases left unmatched: 14. The CDR3 has 17 residues. CDR3 DNA: TGTGCCAGCAGTCCCTTGGGACAGCGAAGAGTAAATTCACCCCTCCACTTT. Encoded protein: CASSPLGQRRVNSPLHF.

The chain links TRBV10-2 to TRBJ1-1; possibly TRBD1 for D (5 bases). V lost 3 bases and J 5 bases, leaving 22 bases between the germline ends. The CDR3 has 17 residues. Germline-derived CDR1 and CDR2 are WSHSY and SAAADI. The chain's CDR3 is CASSDGQGFIRRTEAFF. The CDR3 nucleotides read TGCGCCAGCAGTGATGGGCAGGGTTTCATAAGACGGACTGAAGCTTTCTTT.

The chain uses TRBV19 and TRBJ1-3, with 8 bases matching TRBD1. V trimming: 4 bases; J trimming: 2 bases; junction bases outside the gene matches: 4. Germline assignment: CDR1 LNHDA and CDR2 SQIVND (reference sequence). The CDR3 spans 15 residues. CDR3 in DNA: TGTGCCAGTAGTACGGGACAGGCGACTGGAAACACCATATATTTT. Residues: CASSTGQATGNTIYF.

The chain is built from TRBV28 and TRBJ1-2, with a tentative D call TRBD1 (6 bases). Germline CDR1 is MDHEN and CDR2 is SYDVKM. The CDR3 is 13 residues long. Between the trimmed V and J ends, which lost 5 bases and 5 bases, there was a span of 12 bases. CDR3 sequence reads: CASSLGGEYGYTF. The CDR3 region has the DNA TGTGCCAGCAGTCTAGGGGGAGAATATGGCTACACCTTC.

This clone was seen once. This chain connects TRBV30 to TRBJ1-4, with TRBD1 matching 7 bases. Germline CDR1 and CDR2: GTSNPN and SVGIG (reference sequence). The CDR3 is made up of 15 amino acids. Trimming took 4 bases from V and 6 from J; bases not matched to a gene: 11. The CDR3 loop reads CAWTPSGRGDEKLFF. The CDR3 DNA sequence: TGTGCCTGGACCCCCAGCGGCAGGGGGGATGAAAAACTGTTTTTT.

The V gene is TRBV10-3, the J gene TRBJ2-7, with D perhaps matching TRBD1 (6 bases). Germline CDR1 and CDR2: ENHRY and SYGVKD. The CDR3 is 16 residues long. Trimming stripped 2 bases from V and 3 bases from J, with 17 bases between. The CDR3 reads CAISEAFGQPDYEQYF. The CDR3 DNA is TGTGCCATCAGTGAGGCCTTCGGACAGCCAGACTACGAGCAGTACTTC.

The chain employs TRBV19 and TRBJ2-2; 7 bases are shared with TRBD1. Germline CDR1 reads LNHDA; CDR2 reads SQIVND (reference sequence). V lost 6 bases to trimming and J lost 5 bases; unmatched junction nucleotides: 12. The CDR3 contains 16 residues. CDR3 bases: TGTGCCAGTAGATTACAGGGGCGCGTCAGGACCGGGGAGCTGTTTTTT. Residues: CASRLQGRVRTGELFF.

This chain joins TRBV13 and TRBJ1-2, with 11 bases that match TRBD1. The CDR3 spans 13 residues. Germline V CDR1 and CDR2: PRHDT, FYEKMQ (reference sequence). The CDR3 loop reads CGWGQGANYGYTF. DNA of the CDR3: TGTGGATGGGGACAGGGGGCTAACTATGGCTACACCTTC.